These T cell receptor beta chains were read from a single sample in a study of shared clonotypes between healthy human individuals. Sequenced by immunoSEQ multiplex PCR; TCRdb stores in-frame clones only, minus some. The data contain some 2,100,000 clones, almost 96% of them singletons. Specimen: naive CD4+ T cells sorted from blood. These receptors all come from a man aged 18 to 35 in good health. Both conserved end residues are part of each CDR3. The order of the fields is V gene, D gene, J gene, CDR3 protein. D genes are given only for firm matches.

>TRBV18|.|TRBJ2-1
CASSRGVDNEQFF
>TRBV27|TRBD1|TRBJ1-2
CASSLKATGPEFGYTF
>TRBV29-1|.|TRBJ1-1
CSSGEGGTEAFF
>TRBV27|.|TRBJ1-2
CASSPQRGDGYTF
>TRBV13|.|TRBJ2-7
CASSDFRRNSYEQYF
>TRBV6-5|.|TRBJ1-2
CASRVDRGYGYTF
>TRBV4-3|TRBD2|TRBJ2-5
CASSPGLADLRTQYF
>TRBV6-6|.|TRBJ2-5
CASSRPGTTQETQYF
>TRBV27|.|TRBJ1-1
CASSLIMWQGQTEAFF
>TRBV7-2|.|TRBJ1-6
CASSFRTSPLHF
>TRBV6-6|.|TRBJ1-2
CASTQGRGGYTF
>TRBV30|.|TRBJ1-6
CAWSTQGGGNSPLHF
>TRBV19|TRBD1|TRBJ2-5
CASSIGQGALETQYF
>TRBV5-4|.|TRBJ2-5
CASSLVPDRTETQYF
>TRBV19|TRBD2|TRBJ2-3
CASSTASGVGTDTQYF
>TRBV7-8|.|TRBJ1-3
CASSLRVKGGNTIYF
>TRBV6-7|TRBD2|TRBJ2-5
CASSYSVPGLAGGPRETQYF
>TRBV6-6|TRBD2|TRBJ2-3
CASSYAGVTDTQYF
>TRBV11-2|.|TRBJ1-5
CASSLGTGPQPQHF
>TRBV9|TRBD2|TRBJ2-1
CASSVAESGGYNEQFF
>TRBV4-1|.|TRBJ1-2
CASSQGAGVGYGYTF
>TRBV30|.|TRBJ1-4
CAWSPGGPNEKLFF
>TRBV11-2|.|TRBJ2-3
CASSSMVGGRADTQYF
>TRBV15|.|TRBJ1-4
CATLRGPNEKLFF
>TRBV5-1|.|TRBJ1-1
CASSLEFRGMNTEAFF
>TRBV10-3|.|TRBJ2-7
CAPRCRARGGEQYF
>TRBV10-3|TRBD2|TRBJ2-5
CASSDPWELAGETQYF
>TRBV28|TRBD1|TRBJ1-2
CASSSGTEVYGYTF
>TRBV10-3|.|TRBJ2-7
CATAGPSYEQYF
>TRBV28|.|TRBJ1-2
CASSPGYTF
>TRBV7-2|.|TRBJ2-1
CASSLDRMVAREQFF
>TRBV6-1|.|TRBJ2-1
CASSMAGALLNEQFF
>TRBV25-1|.|TRBJ2-1
CASSGPPLEDEQFF
>TRBV19|.|TRBJ1-6
CASSISGAVAANSPLHF
>TRBV30|.|TRBJ1-1
CAWRETLNTEAFF
>TRBV11-2|.|TRBJ2-5
CASSWTRGTVETQYF
>TRBV11-3|.|TRBJ2-1
CASSWDSNEQFF
>TRBV5-4|.|TRBJ1-6
CASSLAENSPLHF
>TRBV10-3|TRBD1|TRBJ1-2
CAISQSGGRVGDGYTF
>TRBV11-2|TRBD1|TRBJ1-2
CASSSKTGNDGYTF
>TRBV19|.|TRBJ2-7
CASSIGAFYEQYF
>TRBV19|TRBD1|TRBJ1-1
CASTSRGLRTEAFF
>TRBV5-4|TRBD2|TRBJ2-1
CASSSYTSGRNEQFF
>TRBV5-1|.|TRBJ1-1
CASISGNTEAFF
>TRBV30|TRBD2|TRBJ2-2
CAWSPFSTSGPAISGELFF
>TRBV30|.|TRBJ1-6
CAWSASPPRDPNSPLHF
>TRBV30|TRBD1|TRBJ2-5
CAWSTGGETQYF
>TRBV5-1|.|TRBJ2-5
CASSRTYQETQYF
>TRBV6-6|TRBD1|TRBJ2-5
CASKRQGETQYF
>TRBV19|TRBD1|TRBJ1-5
CASNPGTGRSKQPQHF
>TRBV9|.|TRBJ2-1
CASSSRAYNEQFF
>TRBV6-5|.|TRBJ2-5
CASRGVRTRQETQYF